One TCR beta chain is described in this entry. V was cut by 5 bases and J by 1 base, with 11 bases left in between. The germline CDR1 and CDR2 sequences are MDHEN and SYDVKM. There are 14 residues in the CDR3. Original analysis: It was from reference gene primer amplification that nucleated cell counts were estimated. This table comes from immunoSEQ multiplex PCR, and its TCRdb copy is limited to in-frame clones, with some not included. The D gene and trimming were derived from the DNA, and the V and J assignments and clone size from that table. The data show around 100,000 clones, approximately 89% seen once. This specimen comes from a study of blood T cell repertoires in COVID-19.

Specimen: peripheral blood. This TCR was recovered from a woman in her 30s with acute or convalescent COVID-19. V is TRBV28 and J is TRBJ1-1; D is undetermined. The CDR3 loop reads CASSPGGSNTEAFF. Written as DNA, the CDR3 is TGTGCCAGCAGTCCAGGAGGCTCGAACACTGAAGCTTTCTTT. Based on the CDR3 plus reference TRBV28 and TRBJ1-1, the full variable domain is DVKVTQSSRYLVKRTGEKVFLECVQDMDHENMFWYRQDPGLGLRLIYFSYDVKMKEKGDIPEGYSVSREKKERFSLILESASTNQTSMYLCASSPGGSNTEAFFGQGTRLTVV.